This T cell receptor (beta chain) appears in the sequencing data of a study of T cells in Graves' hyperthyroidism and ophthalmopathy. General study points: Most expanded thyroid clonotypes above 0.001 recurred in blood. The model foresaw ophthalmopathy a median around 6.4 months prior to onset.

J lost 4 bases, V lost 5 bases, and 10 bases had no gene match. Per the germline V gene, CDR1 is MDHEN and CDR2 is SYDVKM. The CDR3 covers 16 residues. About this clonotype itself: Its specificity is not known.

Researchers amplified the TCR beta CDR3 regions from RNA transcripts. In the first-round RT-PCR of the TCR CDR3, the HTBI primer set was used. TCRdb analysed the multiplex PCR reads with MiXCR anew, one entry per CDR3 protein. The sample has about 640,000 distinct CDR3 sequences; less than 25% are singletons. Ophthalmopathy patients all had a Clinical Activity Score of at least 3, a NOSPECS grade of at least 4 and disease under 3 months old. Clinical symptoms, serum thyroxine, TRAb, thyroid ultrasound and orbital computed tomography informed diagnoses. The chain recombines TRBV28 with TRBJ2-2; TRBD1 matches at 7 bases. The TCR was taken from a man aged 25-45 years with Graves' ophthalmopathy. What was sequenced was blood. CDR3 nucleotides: TGTGCCAGCAGTCCCACCGGGACAGTGGGCACCGGGGAGCTGTTTTTT. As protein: CASSPTGTVGTGELFF.